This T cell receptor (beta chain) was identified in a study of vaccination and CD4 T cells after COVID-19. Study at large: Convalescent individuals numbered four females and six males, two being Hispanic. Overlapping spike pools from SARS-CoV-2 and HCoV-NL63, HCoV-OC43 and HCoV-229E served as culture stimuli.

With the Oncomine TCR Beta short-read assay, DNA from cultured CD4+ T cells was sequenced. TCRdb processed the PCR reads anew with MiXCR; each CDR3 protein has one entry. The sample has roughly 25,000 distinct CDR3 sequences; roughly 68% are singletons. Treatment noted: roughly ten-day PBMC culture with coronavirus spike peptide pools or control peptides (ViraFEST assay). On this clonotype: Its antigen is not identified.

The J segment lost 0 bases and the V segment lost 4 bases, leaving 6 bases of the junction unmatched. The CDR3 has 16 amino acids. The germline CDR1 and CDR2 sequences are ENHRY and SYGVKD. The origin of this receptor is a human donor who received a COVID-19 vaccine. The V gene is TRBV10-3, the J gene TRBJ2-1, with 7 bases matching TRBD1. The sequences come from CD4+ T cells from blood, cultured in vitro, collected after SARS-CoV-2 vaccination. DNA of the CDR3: TGTGCCATCAGTGGGGGGACAGAGAGCTCCTACAATGAGCAGTTCTTC. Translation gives CAISGGTESSYNEQFF.